This note documents a single T cell receptor beta chain sequence. The data originate from a study of blood T cell repertoires in COVID-19. CDR3 length: 18 residues. Trimming stripped 0 bases from V and 0 bases from J, with 17 bases between. In germline, CDR1 is LGHNA, CDR2 YNFKEQ. Generated by immunoSEQ multiplex PCR, the TCRdb table keeps only in-frame clones and is missing some. This sample has roughly 90,000 clones, with about 85% found just once. The sample consisted of peripheral blood. The sequence was obtained from a woman of 80 years or more with COVID-19, enrolled during active disease. The V gene is TRBV4-2, the J gene TRBJ1-2, with D possibly TRBD1 on 5 matching bases. DNA for the CDR3: TGTGCCAGCAGCCAAGATCACGGAGGGGCGGGGGCTAACTATGGCTACACCTTC. It encodes CASSQDHGGAGANYGYTF.